Here is one TCR beta chain with its context. This entry is derived from a study of T cell changes during pregnancy in multiple sclerosis. Profiled with immunoSEQ multiplex PCR; TCRdb holds only in-frame clones, not every one. The sample lists about 79,000 clones; around nine tenths were seen once. V was pared by 0 bases and J by 7 bases, with 1 base of the junction left unmatched. The CDR3 runs to 15 residues. Germline V gives CDR1 LNHNV, CDR2 YYDKDF (reference sequence). The sample was CD4+ T cells from peripheral blood mononuclear cells, taken in the second trimester of pregnancy. The chain recombines TRBV15 with TRBJ2-1, with 12 bases identical to TRBD2. This TCR derives from a female donor with multiple sclerosis, enrolled in a pregnancy study. CDR3 DNA sequence: TGTGCCACCAGCAGAGAGACTAGCGGGAGTAATGAGCAGTTCTTC. Encoded protein: CATSRETSGSNEQFF.